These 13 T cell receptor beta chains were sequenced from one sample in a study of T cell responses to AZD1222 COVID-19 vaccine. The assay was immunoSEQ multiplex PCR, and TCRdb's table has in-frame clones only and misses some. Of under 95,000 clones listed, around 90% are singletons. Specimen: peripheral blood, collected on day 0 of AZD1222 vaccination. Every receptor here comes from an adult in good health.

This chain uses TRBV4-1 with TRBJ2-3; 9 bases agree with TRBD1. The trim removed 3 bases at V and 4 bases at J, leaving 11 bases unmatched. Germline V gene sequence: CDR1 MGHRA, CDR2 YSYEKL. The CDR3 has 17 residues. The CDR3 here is CASSHVNRGRRSDTQYF. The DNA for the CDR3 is TGCGCCAGCAGCCACGTCAACAGGGGGCGCCGGTCAGATACGCAGTATTTT.

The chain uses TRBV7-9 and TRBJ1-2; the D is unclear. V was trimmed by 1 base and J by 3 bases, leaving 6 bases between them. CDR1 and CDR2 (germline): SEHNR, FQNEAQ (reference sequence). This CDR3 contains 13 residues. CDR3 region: CASSLVLDYGYTF. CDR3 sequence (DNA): TGTGCCAGCAGCTTAGTCCTGGACTATGGCTACACCTTC.

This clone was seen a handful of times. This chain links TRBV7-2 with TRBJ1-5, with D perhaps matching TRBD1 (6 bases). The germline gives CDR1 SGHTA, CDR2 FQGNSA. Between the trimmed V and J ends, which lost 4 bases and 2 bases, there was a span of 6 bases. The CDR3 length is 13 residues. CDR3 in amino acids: CASSYRGNQPQHF. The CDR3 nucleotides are TGTGCCAGCAGCTACAGGGGCAATCAGCCCCAGCATTTT.

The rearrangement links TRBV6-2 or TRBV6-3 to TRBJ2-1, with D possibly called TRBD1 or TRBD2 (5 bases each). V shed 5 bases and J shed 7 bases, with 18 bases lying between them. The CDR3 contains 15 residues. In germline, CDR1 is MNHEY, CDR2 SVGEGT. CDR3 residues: CASSRGPTVGNEQFF. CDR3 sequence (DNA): TGTGCCAGCAGTCGGGGACCCACAGTCGGGAATGAGCAGTTCTTC.

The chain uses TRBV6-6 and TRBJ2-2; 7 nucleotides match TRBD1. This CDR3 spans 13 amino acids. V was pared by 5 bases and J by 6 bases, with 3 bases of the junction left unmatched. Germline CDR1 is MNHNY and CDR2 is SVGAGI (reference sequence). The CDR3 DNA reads TGTGCCAGCAGTAACACAGGGGCCGGGGAGCTGTTTTTT. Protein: CASSNTGAGELFF.

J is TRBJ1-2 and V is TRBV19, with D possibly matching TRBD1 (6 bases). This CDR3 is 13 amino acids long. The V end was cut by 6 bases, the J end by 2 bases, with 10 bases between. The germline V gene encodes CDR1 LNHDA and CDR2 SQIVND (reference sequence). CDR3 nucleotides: TGTGCCAGTAGACTTGACAGGAACTATGGCTACACCTTC. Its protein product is CASRLDRNYGYTF.

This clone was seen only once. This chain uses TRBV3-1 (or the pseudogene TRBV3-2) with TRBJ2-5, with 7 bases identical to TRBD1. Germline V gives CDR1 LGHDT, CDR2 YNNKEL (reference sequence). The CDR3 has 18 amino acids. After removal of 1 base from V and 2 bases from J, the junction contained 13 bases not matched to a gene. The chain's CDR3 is CASSQGPRNRGRQETQYF. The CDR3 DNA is TGTGCCAGCAGCCAAGGACCGAGGAACAGGGGACGGCAAGAGACCCAGTACTTC.

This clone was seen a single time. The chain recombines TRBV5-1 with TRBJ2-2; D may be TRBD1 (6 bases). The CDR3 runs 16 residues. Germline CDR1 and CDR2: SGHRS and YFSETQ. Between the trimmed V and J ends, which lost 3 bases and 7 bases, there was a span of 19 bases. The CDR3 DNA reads TGCGCCAGCAGCTCGGGTGTCTCACAGGGTTTCGGGGAGCTGTTTTTT. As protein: CASSSGVSQGFGELFF.

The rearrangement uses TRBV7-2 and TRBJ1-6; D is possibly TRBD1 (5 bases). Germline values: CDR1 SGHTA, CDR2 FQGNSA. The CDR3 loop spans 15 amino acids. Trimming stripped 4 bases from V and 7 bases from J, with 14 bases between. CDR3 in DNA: TGTGCCAGCAGCTCCGGGGGAGTCGGAAATTCACCCCTCCACTTT. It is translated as CASSSGGVGNSPLHF.

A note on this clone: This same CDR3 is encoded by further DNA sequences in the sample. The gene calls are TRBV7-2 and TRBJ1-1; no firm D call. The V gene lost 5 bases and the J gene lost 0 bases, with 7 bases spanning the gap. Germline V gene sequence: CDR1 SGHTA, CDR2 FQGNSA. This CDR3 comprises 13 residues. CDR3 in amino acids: CASSPAMNTEAFF. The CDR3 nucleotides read TGTGCCAGCAGCCCGGCGATGAACACTGAAGCTTTCTTT.

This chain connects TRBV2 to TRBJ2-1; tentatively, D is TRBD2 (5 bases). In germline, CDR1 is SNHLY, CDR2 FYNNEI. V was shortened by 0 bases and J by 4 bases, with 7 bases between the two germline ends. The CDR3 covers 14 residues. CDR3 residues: CASSEAGEYNEQFF. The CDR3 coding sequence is TGTGCCAGCAGTGAAGCGGGAGAGTACAATGAGCAGTTCTTC.

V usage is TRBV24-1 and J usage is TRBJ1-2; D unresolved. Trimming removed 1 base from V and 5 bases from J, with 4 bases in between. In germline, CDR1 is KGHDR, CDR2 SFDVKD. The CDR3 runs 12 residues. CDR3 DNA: TGTGCCACCAGTGATTTTGATTATGGCTACACCTTC. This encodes CATSDFDYGYTF.

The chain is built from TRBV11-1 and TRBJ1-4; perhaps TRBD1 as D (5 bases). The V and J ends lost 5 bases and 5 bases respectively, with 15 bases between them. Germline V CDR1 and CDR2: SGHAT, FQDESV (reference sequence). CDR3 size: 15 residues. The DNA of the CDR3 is TGTGCCAGCAGCCGGCCGGGGCACAGGAATGAAAAACTGTTTTTT. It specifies CASSRPGHRNEKLFF. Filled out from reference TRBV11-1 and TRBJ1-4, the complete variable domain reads EAEVAQSPRYKITEKSQAVAFWCDPISGHATLYWYRQILGQGPELLVQFQDESVVDDSQLPKDRFSAERLKGVDSTLKIQPAELGDSAMYLCASSRPGHRNEKLFFGSGTQLSVL.